This record covers a single T cell receptor beta chain. This could be a read error, since a much larger clone is one nucleotide away. The final CDR3 position lacks the conserved phenylalanine or tryptophan, pointing to a likely read error. The data are from a study of metastatic and nonmetastatic thyroid tumors. TCRdb redid the clone calls on the PCR reads using MiXCR. The sample carries approximately 65,000 clones, about 4% recorded once. Germline loops: CDR1 SGHTA, CDR2 FQGNSA. This CDR3 has 15 amino acids. After removal of 3 bases from V and 2 bases from J, the junction contained 4 bases not matched to a gene. No treatment had been given to any patient before thyroid surgery.

Sequencing was done on a sample of blood. This TCR came from a female donor with papillary thyroid cancer or a benign thyroid nodule (not recorded which). Some clones in this sample may be carry-over from other donors' samples. V and J are TRBV7-2 and TRBJ1-5; 7 nucleotides line up with TRBD1. CDR3 protein: CASSLGQSGNQPQHS. CDR3 DNA sequence: TGTGCCAGCAGCTTGGGACAGTCGGGCAATCAGCCCCAGCATTCT.